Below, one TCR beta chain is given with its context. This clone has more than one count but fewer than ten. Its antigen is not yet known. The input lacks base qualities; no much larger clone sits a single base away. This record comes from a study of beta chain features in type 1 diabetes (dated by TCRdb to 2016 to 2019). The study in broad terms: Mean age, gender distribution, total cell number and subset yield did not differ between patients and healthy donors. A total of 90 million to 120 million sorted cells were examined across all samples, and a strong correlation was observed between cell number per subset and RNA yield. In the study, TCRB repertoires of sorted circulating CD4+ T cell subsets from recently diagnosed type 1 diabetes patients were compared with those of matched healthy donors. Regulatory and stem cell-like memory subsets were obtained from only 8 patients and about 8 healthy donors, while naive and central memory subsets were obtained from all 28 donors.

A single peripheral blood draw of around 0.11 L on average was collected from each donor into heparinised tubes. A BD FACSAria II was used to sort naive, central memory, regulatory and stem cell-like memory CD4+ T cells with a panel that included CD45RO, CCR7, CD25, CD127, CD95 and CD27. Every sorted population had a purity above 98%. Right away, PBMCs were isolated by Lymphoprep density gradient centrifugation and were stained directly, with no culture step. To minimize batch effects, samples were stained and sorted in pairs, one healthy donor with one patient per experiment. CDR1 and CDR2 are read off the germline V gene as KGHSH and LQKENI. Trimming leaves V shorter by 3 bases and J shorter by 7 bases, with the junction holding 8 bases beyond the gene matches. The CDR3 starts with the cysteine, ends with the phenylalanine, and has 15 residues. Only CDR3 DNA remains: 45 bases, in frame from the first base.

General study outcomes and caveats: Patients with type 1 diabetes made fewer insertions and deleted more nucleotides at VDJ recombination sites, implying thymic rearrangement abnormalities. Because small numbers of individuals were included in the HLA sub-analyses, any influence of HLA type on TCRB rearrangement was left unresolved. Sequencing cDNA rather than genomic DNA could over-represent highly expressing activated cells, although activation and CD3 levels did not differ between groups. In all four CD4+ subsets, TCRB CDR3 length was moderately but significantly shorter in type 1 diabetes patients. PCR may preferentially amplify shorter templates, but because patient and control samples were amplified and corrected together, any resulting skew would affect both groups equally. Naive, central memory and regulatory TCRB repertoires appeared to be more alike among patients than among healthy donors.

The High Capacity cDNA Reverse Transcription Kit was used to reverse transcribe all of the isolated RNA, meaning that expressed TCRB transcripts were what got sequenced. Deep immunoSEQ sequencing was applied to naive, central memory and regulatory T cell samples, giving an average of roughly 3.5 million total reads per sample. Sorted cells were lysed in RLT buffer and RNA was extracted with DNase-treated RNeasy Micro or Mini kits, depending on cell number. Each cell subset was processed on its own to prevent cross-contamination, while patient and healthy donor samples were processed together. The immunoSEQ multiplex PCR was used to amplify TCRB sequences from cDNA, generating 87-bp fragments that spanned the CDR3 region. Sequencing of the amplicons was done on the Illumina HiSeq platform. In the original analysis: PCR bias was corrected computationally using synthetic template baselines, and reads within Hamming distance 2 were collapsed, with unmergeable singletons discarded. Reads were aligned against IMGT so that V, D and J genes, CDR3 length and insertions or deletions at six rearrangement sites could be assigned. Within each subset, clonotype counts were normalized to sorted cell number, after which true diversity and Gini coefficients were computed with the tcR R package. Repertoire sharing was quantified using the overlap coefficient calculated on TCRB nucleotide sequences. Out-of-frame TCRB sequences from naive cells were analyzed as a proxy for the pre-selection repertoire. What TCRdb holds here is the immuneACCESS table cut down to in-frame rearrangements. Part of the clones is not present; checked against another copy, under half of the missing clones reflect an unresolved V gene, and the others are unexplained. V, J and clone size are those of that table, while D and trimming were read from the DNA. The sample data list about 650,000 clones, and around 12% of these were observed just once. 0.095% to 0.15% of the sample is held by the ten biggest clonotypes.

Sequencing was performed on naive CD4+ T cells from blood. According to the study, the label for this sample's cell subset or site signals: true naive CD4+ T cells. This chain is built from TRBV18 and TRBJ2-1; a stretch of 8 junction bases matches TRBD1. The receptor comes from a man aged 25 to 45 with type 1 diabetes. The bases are TGTGCCAGCTCACCGACACCGGGACAGGAAAATGAGCAGTTCTTC. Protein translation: CASSPTPGQENEQFF.